This T cell receptor beta chain comes out of a study of blood T cell repertoires in COVID-19. Overall study context: The analysed material was cDNA or gDNA that came from T cells, B-cell-depleted T cells, or PBMCs.

Trimming took 2 bases from V and 4 from J; bases not matched to a gene: 4. The CDR3 totals 14 residues. Germline CDR1 is SGHDN and CDR2 is FVKESK. Under the authors' procedure: Researchers report that nucleated cell counts were estimated from reference gene primer amplification. TCRdb's copy holds only in-frame clones and misses some; the assay was immunoSEQ multiplex PCR. That table is the source of V, J and clone size, and D and trimming were worked out from the DNA. The sample has about 190,000 clones, more than 75% seen once. The sequenced sample consisted of peripheral blood. The TCR was taken from a man aged 35 to 55 with active or convalescent COVID-19. This chain uses TRBV14 with TRBJ1-2, with TRBD1 matching over 7 bases. DNA for the CDR3: TGTGCCAGCAGCCAACGGACAGGCGCCTATGGCTACACCTTC. Protein product: CASSQRTGAYGYTF.